This TCR beta chain came from a study of Graves' ophthalmopathy and Graves' hyperthyroidism. About the study: Researchers obtained peripheral blood at initial diagnosis, before any treatment had begun. Study results and limitations: Most thyroid clonotypes with frequency above 0.001 were detected in blood too.

Amplified material comprised TCR beta CDR3 regions derived from RNA transcripts. Second-round multiplex PCR followed a first-round RT-PCR using HTBI primers. TCRdb re-called the multiplex PCR reads with MiXCR, one entry per CDR3 protein. The sample lists around 670,000 distinct CDR3 sequences, roughly 40% seen once, with 44% in the top ten. Regarding this clonotype: Its antigen is not known.

Moderate-to-severe activity, CAS ≥3, NOSPECS ≥4 and duration under 3 months were recorded for donors with ophthalmopathy. Sequenced: peripheral blood. The TCR comes from an adult man with Graves' ophthalmopathy.

CDR3: CASTSLGAYGYTF. The DNA of the CDR3 is TGTGCCAGCACCTCACTGGGGGCTTATGGCTACACCTTC. The rearrangement uses TRBV7-3 and TRBJ1-2; D perhaps matches TRBD1 (6 bases). The CDR3 is made up of 13 amino acids. Trimming removed 7 bases from V and 5 bases from J, with 14 bases in between. Germline-derived CDR1 and CDR2 are SGHTA and FQGTGA.